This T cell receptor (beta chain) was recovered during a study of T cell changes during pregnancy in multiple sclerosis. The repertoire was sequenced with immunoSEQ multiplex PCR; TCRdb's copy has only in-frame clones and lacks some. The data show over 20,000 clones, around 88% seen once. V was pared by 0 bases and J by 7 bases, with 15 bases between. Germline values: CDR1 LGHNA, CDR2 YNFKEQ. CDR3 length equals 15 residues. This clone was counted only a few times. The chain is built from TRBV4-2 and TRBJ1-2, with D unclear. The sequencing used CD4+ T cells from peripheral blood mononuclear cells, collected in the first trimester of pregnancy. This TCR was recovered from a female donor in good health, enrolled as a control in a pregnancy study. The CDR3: CASSQEDIGRGGYTF. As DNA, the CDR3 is TGTGCCAGCAGCCAAGAAGACATCGGACGGGGTGGCTACACCTTC.